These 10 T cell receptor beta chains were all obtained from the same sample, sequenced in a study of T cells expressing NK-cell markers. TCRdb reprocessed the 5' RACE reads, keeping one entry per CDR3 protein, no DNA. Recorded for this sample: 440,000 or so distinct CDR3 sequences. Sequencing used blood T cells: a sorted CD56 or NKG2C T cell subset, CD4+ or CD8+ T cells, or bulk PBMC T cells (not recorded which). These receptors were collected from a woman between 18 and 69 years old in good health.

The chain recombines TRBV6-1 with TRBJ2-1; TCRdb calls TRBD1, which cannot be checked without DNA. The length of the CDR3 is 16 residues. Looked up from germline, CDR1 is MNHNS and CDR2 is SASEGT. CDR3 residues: CASREVPGQPYNEQFF.

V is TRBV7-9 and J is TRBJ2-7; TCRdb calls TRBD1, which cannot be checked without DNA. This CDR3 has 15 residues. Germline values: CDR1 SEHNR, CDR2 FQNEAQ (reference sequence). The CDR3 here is CASSLTGQTSYEQYF. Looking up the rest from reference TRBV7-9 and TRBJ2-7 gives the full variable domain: DTGVSQNPRHKITKRGQNVTFRCDPISEHNRLYWYRQTLGQGPEFLTYFQNEAQLEKSRLLSDRFSAERPKGSFSTLEIQRTEQGDSAMYLCASSLTGQTSYEQYFGPGTRLTVT.

The CDR3 region is CASSLVGEESDTQYF. V usage is TRBV7-6 and J usage is TRBJ2-3; TCRdb outputs TRBD2, but without DNA this stays unchecked. This CDR3 has 15 amino acids. CDR1 and CDR2 (germline): SGHVS, FNYEAQ.

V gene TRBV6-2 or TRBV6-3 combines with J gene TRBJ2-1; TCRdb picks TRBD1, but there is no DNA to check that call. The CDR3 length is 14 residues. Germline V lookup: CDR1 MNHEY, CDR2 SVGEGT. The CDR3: CASSKRGRGNEQFF.

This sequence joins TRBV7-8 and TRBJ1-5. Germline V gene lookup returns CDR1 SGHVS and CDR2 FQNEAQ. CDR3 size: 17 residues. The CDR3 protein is CASSLGRERYSNQPQHF.

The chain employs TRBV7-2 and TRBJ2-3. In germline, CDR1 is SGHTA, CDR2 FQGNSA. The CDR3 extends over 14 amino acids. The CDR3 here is CASMGLSSTDTQYF.

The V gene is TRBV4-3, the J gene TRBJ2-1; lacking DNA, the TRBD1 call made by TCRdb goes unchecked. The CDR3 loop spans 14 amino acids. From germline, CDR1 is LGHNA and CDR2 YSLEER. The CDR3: CASFFRDPRDEQFF.

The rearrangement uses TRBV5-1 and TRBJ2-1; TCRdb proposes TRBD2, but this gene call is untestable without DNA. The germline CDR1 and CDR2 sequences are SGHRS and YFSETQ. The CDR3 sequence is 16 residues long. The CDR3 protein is CASSHGTSGTYNEQFF. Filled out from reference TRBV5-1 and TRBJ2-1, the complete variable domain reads KAGVTQTPRYLIKTRGQQVTLSCSPISGHRSVSWYQQTPGQGLQFLFEYFSETQRNKGNFPGRFSGRQFSNSRSEMNVSTLELGDSALYLCASSHGTSGTYNEQFFGPGTRLTVL.

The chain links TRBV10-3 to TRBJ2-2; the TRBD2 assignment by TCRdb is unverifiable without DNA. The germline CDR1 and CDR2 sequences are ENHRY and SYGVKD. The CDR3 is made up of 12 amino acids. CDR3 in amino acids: CATSQASGELFF.

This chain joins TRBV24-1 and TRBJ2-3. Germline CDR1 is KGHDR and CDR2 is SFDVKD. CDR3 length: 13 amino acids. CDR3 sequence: CATSPVRRDTQYF.